A single sample gave rise to the 27 T cell receptor beta chains below, sequenced in a study of identical twins. TCRdb recomputed calls from the 5' RACE reads with MiXCR, one row per CDR3 protein. The data hold hundreds of thousands of distinct CDR3 sequences, with approximately 20% observed a single time. The same specimen was also included in a second study, on yellow fever vaccine responses in identical twins.

The sample comprised CD4+ T cells sorted from blood. Receptors originate from a woman younger than 30 in good health.

This clonotype occurred a few times. The rearrangement links TRBV5-6 to TRBJ2-7, with unresolved D. Trimming pared 4 bases from V and 6 bases from J, leaving 14 bases between. Looked up from germline, CDR1 is SGHDT and CDR2 is YYEEEE. This CDR3 contains 13 residues. The CDR3 DNA sequence: TGTGCCAGCAGCACCCCGGGTTTCACCGAGCAGTACGTC. It translates to CASSTPGFTEQYV.

The CDR3 reads CASSQDPGRGTGYSNEQFF. CDR3 bases: TGCGCCAGCAGCCAAGACCCCGGGCGGGGGACAGGGTATTCCAATGAGCAGTTCTTC. The rearrangement joins TRBV4-1 to TRBJ2-1, with TRBD1 identical over 9 bases. Unmatched junction bases numbered 15, after V lost 0 bases and J lost 6 bases. The CDR3 is 19 residues long. Germline V CDR1 and CDR2: MGHRA, YSYEKL.

The J gene is TRBJ2-2, the V gene TRBV20-1, with D possibly TRBD1 on 6 matching bases. The germline V gene has CDR1 DFQATT and CDR2 SNEGSKA (reference sequence). This CDR3 spans 15 amino acids. V gave up 3 bases and J gave up 2 bases, with 13 bases separating them. This CDR3 is CSASRAGTNTGELFF. DNA of the CDR3: TGCAGTGCTAGTCGTGCCGGGACAAACACCGGGGAGCTGTTTTTT.

This chain connects TRBV29-1 to TRBJ2-2, with 9 bases identical to TRBD1. The V gene's germline CDR1 is SQVTM and CDR2 ANQGSEA. J lost 8 bases, V lost 7 bases, and 14 bases had no gene match. The CDR3 runs to 15 residues. Here the CDR3 reads CSGTDRGFGVGELFF. CDR3 DNA: TGCAGCGGTACCGACAGGGGGTTTGGGGTAGGGGAGCTGTTTTTT.

Only a few counts were recorded for this clonotype. The genes are TRBV5-1 and TRBJ1-4, with D perhaps TRBD1 (5 bases). CDR3 size: 14 residues. V dropped 6 bases and J dropped 5 bases, with 14 bases sitting between them. Germline V gene lookup returns CDR1 SGHRS and CDR2 YFSETQ. CDR3 coding DNA: TGCGCCAGCACTCTTCGGGGGGAGAATGAAAAACTGTTTTTT. It codes for CASTLRGENEKLFF.

This clonotype was seen a few times. DNA for the CDR3: TGTGCCACCAGCAGAACCCTTGGGGGGCTGTGGGAGACCCAGTACTTC. The encoded protein is CATSRTLGGLWETQYF. The chain has TRBV15 and TRBJ2-5; the D call may be TRBD1 or TRBD2 (6 bases each). The CDR3 is 16 amino acids. Germline lookup yields CDR1 LNHNV and CDR2 YYDKDF (reference sequence). V lost 2 bases to trimming and J lost 5 bases, with 18 bases between them.

This sequence joins TRBV6-1 and TRBJ2-3, with 10 bases lining up with TRBD2. Per the germline V gene, CDR1 is MNHNS and CDR2 is SASEGT. Trimming cost V 7 bases and J 5 bases; bases outside gene matches: 9. The CDR3 extends over 15 amino acids. The CDR3 spells CASTDGSGRLDTQYF. The CDR3 region has the DNA TGTGCCAGCACCGATGGTAGCGGGAGGTTAGATACGCAGTATTTT.

This chain uses TRBV28 with TRBJ1-5, with D perhaps TRBD1 (6 bases). CDR1 MDHEN and CDR2 SYDVKM come from the germline V gene. V dropped 7 bases and J dropped 2 bases, with 12 bases sitting between them. There are 14 residues in the CDR3. CDR3 sequence (DNA): TGTGCCAGCATTTGGGGGCAGGGCAATCAGCCCCAGCATTTT. Protein: CASIWGQGNQPQHF.

The V gene is TRBV7-8, the J gene TRBJ2-1; TRBD2 agrees at 8 bases. The CDR3 extends over 17 amino acids. Trimming took 5 bases from V and 3 from J; bases not matched to a gene: 12. Germline-derived CDR1 and CDR2 are SGHVS and FQNEAQ. CDR3 loop: CASSPRLANLNYNEQFF. Here the CDR3 DNA reads TGTGCCAGCAGCCCCAGACTAGCGAATCTTAACTACAATGAGCAGTTCTTC.

The table lists this clonotype with a few counts. This chain joins TRBV20-1 and TRBJ2-7, with a tentative D call TRBD2 (5 bases). The V end was cut by 3 bases, the J end by 0 bases, with 12 bases between. Germline V gene sequence: CDR1 DFQATT, CDR2 SNEGSKA (reference sequence). The CDR3 spans 14 residues. The CDR3 sequence is CSASSTDYSYEQYF. CDR3 in DNA: TGCAGTGCTAGTTCTACCGACTACTCCTACGAGCAGTACTTC.

This rearrangement joins TRBV6-5 to TRBJ2-7, with a weak D call TRBD1 (6 bases). Germline lookup yields CDR1 MNHEY and CDR2 SVGAGI. Between the trimmed V and J ends, which lost 6 bases and 4 bases, there was a span of 10 bases. The CDR3 consists of 12 residues. The CDR3 protein is CASSDRRYEQYF. The CDR3 DNA follows: TGTGCCAGCAGCGACAGGAGGTACGAGCAGTACTTC.

This clonotype was detected only a few times. The chain combines TRBV7-8 with TRBJ1-5, with D uncertain. This CDR3 region has 13 residues. V dropped 5 bases and J dropped 5 bases, with 10 bases sitting between them. CDR1 and CDR2 from the germline V gene are SGHVS and FQNEAQ. The CDR3 is CASSPSGDQPQHF. The CDR3 DNA reads TGTGCCAGCAGCCCCTCCGGGGATCAGCCCCAGCATTTT.

This clonotype was detected a few times. The V gene is TRBV12-3 or TRBV12-4, the J gene TRBJ1-5, with D maybe TRBD1 (5 bases). This CDR3 comprises 15 residues. V lost 1 base, J lost 5 bases, and 12 bases lay in between. CDR3 coding DNA: TGTGCCAGCAGTTTAGTCCCAGGGCCCGATCAGCCCCAGCATTTT. Amino acid sequence: CASSLVPGPDQPQHF.

This clonotype has just a few counts. The rearrangement uses TRBV7-6 and TRBJ1-6; 9 positions match TRBD1. V shed 4 bases and J 11 bases; nucleotides not matched to a gene: 6. The CDR3 totals 14 residues. Germline V gene lookup returns CDR1 SGHVS and CDR2 FNYEAQ. The CDR3 DNA sequence: TGTGCCAGCAGCTCCGGACAGGGGATGGCACCCCTCCACTTT. Amino acid sequence: CASSSGQGMAPLHF.

This clonotype came up once. The chain carries TRBV29-1 and TRBJ2-3; possible D gene TRBD2, 6 bases. V lost 4 bases and J lost 4, with 9 bases in between. Germline CDR1 is SQVTM and CDR2 is ANQGSEA. This CDR3 region has 12 residues. The CDR3 protein is CSVVGGADTQYF. The DNA for the CDR3 is TGCAGCGTTGTCGGCGGGGCAGATACGCAGTATTTT.

This clonotype was observed a few times. This chain connects TRBV5-1 to TRBJ2-1; 7 nucleotides line up with TRBD2. The CDR3 consists of 17 residues. V lost 10 bases and J lost 0; bases outside the gene matches: 16. CDR1 SGHRS and CDR2 YFSETQ come from the germline V gene. The CDR3 region has the DNA TGCGCCCCCTGGGAGGGAGGCCCTCCTTGCTCCTACAATGAGCAGTTCTTC. Translating it yields CAPWEGGPPCSYNEQFF.

The table lists this clonotype with a few counts. V usage is TRBV10-3 and J usage is TRBJ2-1, with 9 bases identical to TRBD2. The CDR3 has 16 amino acids. The V gene's germline CDR1 is ENHRY and CDR2 SYGVKD. J was trimmed by 12 bases and V by 0 bases; bases with no gene match: 12. As DNA, the CDR3 is TGTGCCATCAGTGAGTCTTCGACTAGCGGACTTGGGGGGCAGTTCTTC. Residues: CAISESSTSGLGGQFF.

This clonotype occurred a few times. The chain carries TRBV29-1 and TRBJ2-2; no definite D call. The length of the CDR3 is 14 residues. Trimming removed 5 bases from V and 1 base from J, with 11 bases in between. Germline CDR1 and CDR2: SQVTM and ANQGSEA. DNA for the CDR3: TGCAGCGTTAGGGCCAGCCGGAACACCGGGGAGCTGTTTTTT. It codes for CSVRASRNTGELFF.

This sequence joins TRBV20-1 and TRBJ2-5; the match to TRBD2 covers 10 bases. This CDR3 region has 16 residues. The germline V gene encodes CDR1 DFQATT and CDR2 SNEGSKA (reference sequence). The ends lost 1 base at V and 1 base at J; junction bases unmatched: 6. In nucleotides, the CDR3 is TGCAGTGCTAGAGCTCTAGCGGGGGCGCCCCAAGAGACCCAGTACTTC. The encoded protein is CSARALAGAPQETQYF.

The chain couples TRBV28 to TRBJ1-5, with unresolved D. Trimming removed 2 bases from V and 6 bases from J, with 5 bases in between. This CDR3 comprises 12 residues. Germline-derived CDR1 and CDR2 are MDHEN and SYDVKM. CDR3 coding DNA: TGTGCCAGCAGTTTAGTAGCTCAGCCCCAGCATTTT. This translates into CASSLVAQPQHF.

This clonotype was observed a handful of times. The chain is built from TRBV5-6 and TRBJ2-5; TRBD2 matches at 7 bases. V lost 3 bases and J lost 1; bases outside the gene matches: 6. Germline assignment: CDR1 SGHDT and CDR2 YYEEEE. This CDR3 region has 15 residues. CDR3 residues: CASSSRAGSQETQYF. CDR3 DNA sequence: TGTGCCAGCAGCTCTCGAGCGGGGAGCCAAGAGACCCAGTACTTC.

This clonotype was observed at least ten times. This sequence joins TRBV12-3 or TRBV12-4 and TRBJ1-4, with no clear D. The CDR3 covers 13 residues. V lost 6 bases to trimming and J lost 4 bases, with 9 bases between them. As DNA, the CDR3 is TGTGCCAGCAGGGATGGGGATAATGAAAAACTGTTTTTT. Residues: CASRDGDNEKLFF.

This clonotype was picked up a small number of times. The chain is built from TRBV10-3 and TRBJ1-1; 8 nucleotides line up with TRBD1. Germline V gene sequence: CDR1 ENHRY, CDR2 SYGVKD. The V and J ends lost 2 bases and 2 bases, in that order; junction bases with no gene match: 7. This CDR3 spans 16 amino acids. The CDR3 loop is CAISEGQGGRNTEAFF. The CDR3 nucleotides are TGTGCCATCAGTGAGGGACAGGGAGGGAGAAACACTGAAGCTTTCTTT.

The chain couples TRBV28 to TRBJ2-7; TRBD1 aligns across 9 bases. Trimming at V came to 5 bases and at J to 7 bases, leaving 15 bases not matched to a gene. This CDR3 comprises 16 residues. Germline V CDR1 and CDR2: MDHEN, SYDVKM. The CDR3 here is CASSPPLPGTGREQYF. DNA of the CDR3: TGTGCCAGCAGTCCACCCCTCCCCGGGACAGGGCGGGAGCAGTACTTC.

This clonotype was seen more than once but under ten times. V gene TRBV5-1 combines with J gene TRBJ2-3, with TRBD2 as a possible D gene (6 bases). Germline CDR1 reads SGHRS; CDR2 reads YFSETQ. This CDR3 is 17 amino acids long. V lost 3 bases, J lost 2 bases, and 19 bases lay in between. The chain's CDR3 is CASSSRPSGVVTDTQYF. CDR3 sequence (DNA): TGCGCCAGCAGCTCGCGGCCCTCGGGAGTGGTCACAGATACGCAGTATTTT.

This clonotype appeared a few times. CDR3 in DNA: TGCAGTGCTAGCGGGACAGCCTCCTACAATGAGCAGTTCTTC. This translates into CSASGTASYNEQFF. The chain has TRBV20-1 and TRBJ2-1; TRBD1 matches 7 bases. The J segment lost 0 bases and the V segment lost 3 bases, leaving 2 bases of the junction unmatched. CDR3 length: 14 residues. Per germline, CDR1 DFQATT and CDR2 SNEGSKA (reference sequence).

This chain links TRBV5-1 with TRBJ2-3; unclear D gene. The germline V and J ends were trimmed by 1 base and 6 bases, with 12 bases remaining between them. The CDR3 has 14 amino acids. Per germline, CDR1 SGHRS and CDR2 YFSETQ. The CDR3 region has the DNA TGCGCCAGCAGCTTGACCACCCCTTTGGATACGCAGTATTTT. Encoded protein: CASSLTTPLDTQYF. The variable domain in full, completed from reference TRBV5-1 and TRBJ2-3, reads KAGVTQTPRYLIKTRGQQVTLSCSPISGHRSVSWYQQTPGQGLQFLFEYFSETQRNKGNFPGRFSGRQFSNSRSEMNVSTLELGDSALYLCASSLTTPLDTQYFGPGTRLTVL.